This TCR beta chain was retrieved from a study of cytomegalovirus exposure and HLA in healthy donors. Study-level points and caveats: Data from an earlier analysis indicated that most TCR beta V segments were productive either about 90% or about 30% of the time. Reports described diagnosis of cytomegalovirus status by the classifier as highly specific and sensitive. The only immune exposure information that was available was CMV serostatus.

With respect to this clone: Antigen specificity is unknown.

The PCR made use of 60 Vbeta and 13 Jbeta primers. Profiled with immunoSEQ multiplex PCR; TCRdb holds only in-frame clones, not every one. The sample holds some 180,000 clones; 70% to 80% are singletons and the top ten take 3.5% to 4.5%. Sequenced material: PBMCs. The sequence derives from a woman aged 55-69 years in good health and CMV-seropositive.

CDR3 sequence: CASNVQGALSGANVLTF. The CDR3 region has the DNA TGTGCCAGCAACGTACAGGGGGCTCTATCGGGGGCCAACGTCCTGACTTTC. The J gene is TRBJ2-6, the V gene TRBV5-4, with 9 bases fitting TRBD1. The CDR3 has 17 residues. Germline V gives CDR1 SGHNT, CDR2 YYREEE (reference sequence). After removal of 6 bases from V and 4 bases from J, the junction contained 11 bases not matched to a gene.